Listed below are T cell receptor beta chains from one sample, sequenced in a study of cytomegalovirus exposure and HLA in healthy donors. Using immunoSEQ multiplex PCR, the repertoire was profiled, and TCRdb retains in-frame clones only, with some absent. The repertoire holds 190,000 or so clones, with about 85% as singletons. Sequences were obtained from PBMCs. These receptors all stem from a male donor in good health and CMV-seropositive. The CDR3 runs from the conserved cysteine through the conserved F or W. The D gene is left open where the match is weak. A clone size is listed for some rows: how often the clone was seen (once, few, many), or a class if it is expanded.

CDR3: CASSQQGSDTEAFF
DNA: TGTGCCAGTAGTCAACAGGGTAGCGACACTGAAGCTTTCTTT
V: TRBV19
J: TRBJ1-1
D: .
size: .

CDR3: CSAAGAANYGYTF
DNA: TGCAGCGCTGCAGGGGCCGCTAACTATGGCTACACCTTC
V: TRBV29-1
J: TRBJ1-2
D: .
size: .

CDR3: CASSRQGPQETQYF
DNA: TGTGCCAGCAGTCGACAGGGCCCCCAAGAGACCCAGTACTTC
V: TRBV5-4
J: TRBJ2-5
D: TRBD1
size: few

CDR3: CASSDISDYLREQYF
DNA: TGTGCCAGTAGCGATATCTCCGACTATCTTCGGGAGCAGTACTTC
V: TRBV19
J: TRBJ2-7
D: .
size: .

CDR3: CASHYGETSYNEQFF
DNA: TGCGCCAGCCATTACGGGGAAACCTCCTACAATGAGCAGTTCTTC
V: TRBV5-1
J: TRBJ2-1
D: .
size: .

CDR3: CSSSFLDSPYEQYF
DNA: TGTTCCAGCAGCTTCTTGGACAGTCCCTACGAGCAGTACTTC
V: TRBV7-9
J: TRBJ2-7
D: .
size: .

CDR3: CASSFGTRVNEQFF
DNA: TGTGCCAGCAGCTTCGGGACTAGGGTGAATGAGCAGTTCTTC
V: TRBV5-8
J: TRBJ2-1
D: TRBD2
size: .

CDR3: CASSQTGVGYTF
DNA: TGTGCCAGCAGCCAAACAGGGGTTGGCTACACCTTC
V: TRBV28
J: TRBJ1-2
D: TRBD1
size: .

CDR3: CASSQVQALSSYEQYF
DNA: TGCGCCAGCAGCCAAGTACAGGCCCTCAGTAGCTACGAGCAGTACTTC
V: TRBV4-1
J: TRBJ2-7
D: .
size: .

CDR3: CASSLGGGTSLDTQYF
DNA: TGTGCCAGCAGCTTAGGTGGCGGGACTAGCTTAGATACGCAGTATTTT
V: TRBV11-3
J: TRBJ2-3
D: TRBD2
size: .

CDR3: CASSALQTGFSYEQYF
DNA: TGTGCCAGCAGTGCGCTCCAGACAGGATTCTCCTACGAGCAGTACTTC
V: TRBV6-1
J: TRBJ2-7
D: .
size: .

CDR3: CASSTRQGHHF
DNA: TGTGCCAGCAGTACCCGACAGGGCCACCACTTC
V: TRBV2
J: TRBJ2-7
D: TRBD1
size: .

CDR3: CSVEEEGQTYEQYF
DNA: TGCAGCGTTGAAGAAGAAGGACAGACCTACGAGCAGTACTTC
V: TRBV29-1
J: TRBJ2-7
D: .
size: .

CDR3: CASSLETVRHEQFF
DNA: TGTGCCAGCAGCTTGGAGACGGTACGGCATGAGCAGTTCTTC
V: TRBV11-3
J: TRBJ2-1
D: .
size: .